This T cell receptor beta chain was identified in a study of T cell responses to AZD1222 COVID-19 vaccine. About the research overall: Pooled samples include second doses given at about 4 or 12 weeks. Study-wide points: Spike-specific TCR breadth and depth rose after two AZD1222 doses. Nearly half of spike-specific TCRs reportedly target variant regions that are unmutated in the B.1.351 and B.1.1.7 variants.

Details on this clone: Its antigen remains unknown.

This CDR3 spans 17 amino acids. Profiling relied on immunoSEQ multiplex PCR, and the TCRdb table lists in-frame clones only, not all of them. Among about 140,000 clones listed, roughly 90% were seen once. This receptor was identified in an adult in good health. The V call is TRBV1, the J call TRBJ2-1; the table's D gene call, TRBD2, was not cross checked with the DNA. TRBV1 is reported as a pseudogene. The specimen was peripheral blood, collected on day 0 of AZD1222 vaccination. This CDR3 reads CTSSQDPGGRAGGEQFF. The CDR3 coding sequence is TGCACCAGCAGCCAAGATCCTGGCGGGAGGGCCGGGGGTGAGCAGTTCTTC.